This T cell receptor (beta chain) was retrieved from a study of T cell clonotyping in hematopoietic cell transplantation. Study-level background: Recipients' pretransplant samples followed cytoreduction.

Stated time point: recipient sample about 28 days before transplant, after cytoreduction. Samples: about 28 days before transplant, then days 30, 100 and 180 after. Data came from immunoSEQ multiplex PCR; TCRdb stores just in-frame clones and leaves some out. This table holds 25,000 to 35,000 clones, about 70% found once. On this clone itself: The antigen remains undetermined.

The CDR3 sequence is 15 residues long. Trimming took off 2 bases at V and 7 bases at J, with 15 bases between the two ends. Per the germline V gene, CDR1 is MDHEN and CDR2 is SYDVKM. Study-wide findings and caveats: Recipient TCR diversity dropped after transplant; expanded clonotypes rose from day 30 to 180. Broader posttransplant TCR repertoire diversity was predicted by graft donor and pretransplant recipient Inverse Simpson Index values.

The receptor comes from a man aged 50 to 59 with myelodysplastic syndrome. Some clones in this sample may be carry-over from other donors' samples. The sample was peripheral blood mononuclear cells, taken before stem cell transplant. This chain joins TRBV28 and TRBJ2-1, with a weak D call TRBD1 (6 bases). The CDR3 loop is CASSLQGTNLNEQFF. DNA for the CDR3: TGTGCCAGCAGTTTACAGGGGACCAACCTAAATGAGCAGTTCTTC.